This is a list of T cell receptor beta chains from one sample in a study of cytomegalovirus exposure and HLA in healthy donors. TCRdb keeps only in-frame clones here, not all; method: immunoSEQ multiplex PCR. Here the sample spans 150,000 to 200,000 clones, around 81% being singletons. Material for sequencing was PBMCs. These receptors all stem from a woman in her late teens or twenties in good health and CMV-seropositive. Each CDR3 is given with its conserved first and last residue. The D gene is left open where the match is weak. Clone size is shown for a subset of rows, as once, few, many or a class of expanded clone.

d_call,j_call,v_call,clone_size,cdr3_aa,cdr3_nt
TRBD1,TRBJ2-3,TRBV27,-,CASSGDRVFSTDTQYF,TGTGCCAGCAGTGGGGACAGGGTGTTCAGCACAGATACGCAGTATTTT
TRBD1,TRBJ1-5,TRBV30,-,CAWSTGAGPQHF,TGTGCCTGGTCGACAGGGGCTGGGCCCCAGCATTTT
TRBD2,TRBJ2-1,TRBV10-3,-,CAISPWSSGSYNEQFF,TGTGCCATCAGCCCTTGGTCTAGCGGCTCCTACAATGAGCAGTTCTTC
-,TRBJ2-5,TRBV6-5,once,CASSRIGETQYF,TGTGCCAGCAGCCGGATCGGGGAGACCCAGTACTTC
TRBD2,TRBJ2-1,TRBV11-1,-,CASSLEVAGTNEQFF,TGTGCCAGCAGCTTAGAGGTAGCGGGAACGAATGAGCAGTTCTTC
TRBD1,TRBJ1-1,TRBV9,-,CASTPKGTEGTGTEAFF,TGTGCCAGCACCCCGAAGGGGACAGAGGGCACGGGGACTGAAGCTTTCTTT
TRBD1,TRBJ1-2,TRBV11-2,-,CASSLWTGGGSGYTF,TGTGCCAGCAGCCTCTGGACAGGGGGCGGCTCTGGCTACACCTTC
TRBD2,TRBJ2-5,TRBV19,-,CASSLSGGGSLAGQYF,TGTGCCAGTAGCCTCTCGGGCGGGGGGAGCCTCGCGGGCCAGTACTTC
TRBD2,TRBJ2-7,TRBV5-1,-,CASSLAGTSGGIGEQYF,TGCGCCAGCAGCTTGGCGGGGACTAGCGGGGGGATAGGGGAGCAGTACTTC
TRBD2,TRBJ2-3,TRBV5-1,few,CASTSSLAGGSTDTQYF,TGCGCCAGCACCTCTTCCCTAGCGGGGGGCTCCACAGATACGCAGTATTTT